This TCR beta chain was sequenced during a study of CD8 T cells in ankylosing spondylitis. This clonotype came up a few times. Its antigen is undetermined. Study observations and caveats: Enrichment of disease-linked clones was reportedly significant in matched ankylosing spondylitis synovial fluid.

CDR1 and CDR2 (germline): SGHDT, YYEEEE. The V end was cut by 9 bases, the J end by 2 bases, with 15 bases between. This CDR3 has 13 residues. Via MiXCR, TCRdb re-called the 5' RACE reads, giving one row per CDR3 protein. The sample lists a few hundred thousand distinct CDR3 sequences, about 18% occurring once. The receptor comes from a male donor with ankylosing spondylitis or in good health (not recorded which). V usage is TRBV5-6 and J usage is TRBJ2-7; a possible D gene is TRBD1 (6 bases). Sequenced sample: blood, either unsorted or a sorted T cell fraction (not recorded which). The CDR3 nucleotides are TGTGCCATGGGCCCCGGACAGCCCTACGAGCAGTACTTC. Its protein product is CAMGPGQPYEQYF.